The 25 T cell receptor beta chains listed next were all sequenced from one sample in a study of regulatory T cells in long-lasting Graves disease. Time point in this sample: newly diagnosed GD, antithyroid drugs for less than 3 months. Extracted PBMC RNA gave rise to the TCR library. Library construction for TCR beta used iRepertoire HTBI primers and Arm-PCR of CDR3 regions. TCRdb recomputed calls from the multiplex PCR reads with MiXCR, one row per CDR3 protein. The sample lists 520,000 or so distinct CDR3 sequences, 12% occurring once. The same specimen was also included in a second study, on T cells in Graves' hyperthyroidism and ophthalmopathy.

Material: peripheral blood mononuclear cells (PBMCs), obtained at new diagnosis, from a patient treated with antithyroid drugs. Receptors originate from a woman between 25 and 40 years old with Graves disease.

This sequence joins TRBV7-6 and TRBJ2-3, with TRBD2 matching over 9 bases. Germline V gene sequence: CDR1 SGHVS, CDR2 FNYEAQ. Losses at the gene ends were 5 bases for V and 8 bases for J; bases not matched to a gene: 11. The CDR3 spans 15 residues. CDR3 coding DNA: TGTGCCAGCAGCCCAGCGGGAGGCCGAAGATTTACGCAGTATTTT. As protein: CASSPAGGRRFTQYF.

This chain's CDR3 is CASSLEAGVTDIQYF. The DNA of the CDR3 is TGTGCCAGCAGCTTAGAGGCCGGGGTGACGGACATTCAGTACTTC. The J gene is TRBJ2-4, the V gene TRBV7-9, with a weak D call TRBD2 (5 bases). Germline V gene lookup returns CDR1 SEHNR and CDR2 FQNEAQ (reference sequence). This CDR3 contains 15 residues. V was clipped by 1 base and J by 8 bases, with 15 bases between them.

V is TRBV6-2 or TRBV6-3 and J is TRBJ2-3, with D perhaps matching TRBD2 (6 bases). Per the germline V gene, CDR1 is MNHEY and CDR2 is SVGEGT. The ends were cut back, 2 bases at V and 4 bases at J, with 7 bases in the middle. This CDR3 comprises 13 residues. CDR3 in amino acids: CASSYSGPDTQYF. CDR3 nucleotides: TGTGCCAGCAGTTACAGCGGGCCAGATACGCAGTATTTT.

This clonotype was counted at least ten times. The rearrangement joins TRBV6-5 to TRBJ2-7; 7 bases are a match to TRBD2. This CDR3 spans 14 amino acids. With 4 bases clipped from V and 2 bases from J, the junction kept 5 bases outside the gene matches. Germline V gene data show CDR1 as MNHEY and CDR2 as SVGAGI. The CDR3 loop reads CASSLPGLAYEQYF. CDR3 nucleotides: TGTGCCAGCAGTTTGCCCGGACTAGCCTACGAGCAGTACTTC.

Ten or more counts support this clonotype. The chain is built from TRBV6-7 and TRBJ2-5; D possibly corresponds to TRBD1 (6 bases). TRBV6-7 is recorded as an ORF, its role being uncertain. Trimming shortened V by 0 bases and J by 7 bases, and 24 bases separated the two germline ends. This CDR3 is built from 18 residues. The CDR3 region has the DNA TGTGCCAGCAGTTACTCGAAGAGGGGGAAACAGTCAGGTGGGACCCAGTACTTC. Protein: CASSYSKRGKQSGGTQYF.

This clonotype appeared many times. The chain joins TRBV20-1 to TRBJ1-2; D not resolved. Germline CDR1 reads DFQATT; CDR2 reads SNEGSKA (reference sequence). The V and J ends lost 6 bases and 5 bases respectively, with 16 bases between them. The CDR3 sequence is 13 residues long. The CDR3 DNA is TGCAGTGCCCCCCGGCCGCCTTCATATGGCTACACCTTC. Amino acid sequence: CSAPRPPSYGYTF.

This clonotype occurred a few times. The chain is built from TRBV6-5 and TRBJ1-5; 10 bases match TRBD1. Germline V gives CDR1 MNHEY, CDR2 SVGAGI. This CDR3 is 14 amino acids long. The V gene end was trimmed by 4 bases and the J gene end by 11 bases; junction bases not matched to a gene: 8. CDR3 region: CASSSTGGDRAQHF. For the CDR3, the DNA is TGTGCCAGCAGTTCGACAGGGGGCGACCGGGCCCAGCATTTT.

This sequence joins TRBV5-1 and TRBJ2-2; tentatively, D is TRBD2 (5 bases). V was cut by 0 bases and J by 13 bases, with 16 bases left in between. This CDR3 is 14 amino acids long. The germline CDR1 and CDR2 sequences are SGHRS and YFSETQ. In nucleotides, the CDR3 is TGCGCCAGCAGCTTGGAGTCTTTGAGGGAAGGGCTGTTTTTT. This encodes CASSLESLREGLFF.

This clonotype appeared many times. The chain recombines TRBV7-9 with TRBJ1-3, with 7 bases aligning to TRBD1. After removal of 5 bases from V and 2 bases from J, the junction contained 9 bases not matched to a gene. Germline V gene data show CDR1 as SEHNR and CDR2 as FQNEAQ (reference sequence). This CDR3 has 16 amino acids. The CDR3 here is CASSVYRGMTGNTIYF. The DNA of the CDR3 is TGTGCCAGCAGCGTATACAGGGGAATGACTGGAAACACCATATATTTT.

The chain couples TRBV5-1 to TRBJ1-2; D unresolved. This CDR3 has 15 amino acids. V was shortened by 4 bases and J by 4 bases, with 17 bases between the two germline ends. Per germline, CDR1 SGHRS and CDR2 YFSETQ. In DNA form, the CDR3 reads TGCGCCAGCAGCGAACAACAAGATTTCCCCTATGGCTACACCTTC. This gives the protein CASSEQQDFPYGYTF. The whole variable domain, remainder taken from reference TRBV5-1 and TRBJ1-2, is KAGVTQTPRYLIKTRGQQVTLSCSPISGHRSVSWYQQTPGQGLQFLFEYFSETQRNKGNFPGRFSGRQFSNSRSEMNVSTLELGDSALYLCASSEQQDFPYGYTFGSGTRLTVV.

On this clonotype: A much larger clone differs from this one at a single base, so this may be a read error. This rearrangement joins TRBV5-6 to TRBJ2-3, with a weak D call TRBD2 (6 bases). The CDR3 length is 16 residues. Germline CDR1 is SGHDT and CDR2 is YYEEEE. CDR3 region: CVSSLQVAELTDTQYF. The CDR3 DNA reads TGTGTCAGCAGCTTGCAAGTAGCGGAGCTCACAGATACGCAGTATTTT.

The rearrangement links TRBV12-3 or TRBV12-4 to TRBJ2-7; 9 bases are shared with TRBD2. Losses at the gene ends were 2 bases for V and 3 bases for J; bases not matched to a gene: 5. This CDR3 has 15 residues. The CDR3 DNA reads as TGTGCCAGCAGTTTATTAGCGGGAGATATCTACGAGCAGTACTTC. It codes for CASSLLAGDIYEQYF.

This clonotype appeared a few times. In DNA form, the CDR3 reads TGCAGTGCTAGGCGGCTAGCGGGACACAATGAGCAGTTCTTC. Translation gives CSARRLAGHNEQFF. The rearrangement joins TRBV20-1 to TRBJ2-1, with 9 bases aligning to TRBD2. The CDR3 has 14 amino acids. J was trimmed by 5 bases and V by 3 bases; bases with no gene match: 5. Germline loops: CDR1 DFQATT, CDR2 SNEGSKA (reference sequence).

The chain couples TRBV10-3 to TRBJ1-6; 11 nucleotides line up with TRBD1. This CDR3 has 16 residues. Germline loops: CDR1 ENHRY, CDR2 SYGVKD. After removal of 5 bases from V and 4 bases from J, the junction contained 4 bases not matched to a gene. CDR3 loop: CAISLGTGGYNSPLHF. CDR3 coding DNA: TGTGCCATCAGTTTAGGGACAGGGGGATATAATTCACCCCTCCACTTT.

In this sample, this clonotype turned up many times. J is TRBJ1-2 and V is TRBV24-1; D is perhaps TRBD1 (5 bases). The ends were cut back, 3 bases at V and 8 bases at J, with 12 bases in the middle. Germline V lookup: CDR1 KGHDR, CDR2 SFDVKD. This CDR3 contains 13 residues. CDR3 protein: CATSDRTGAGYTF. CDR3 in DNA: TGTGCCACCAGTGATCGTACAGGTGCCGGCTACACCTTC.

This clonotype occurred many times. The chain links TRBV27 to TRBJ2-7; 8 bases are shared with TRBD1. CDR1 and CDR2 (germline): MNHEY, SMNVEV (reference sequence). The CDR3 sequence is 14 residues long. With 6 bases clipped from V and 9 bases from J, the junction kept 13 bases outside the gene matches. The CDR3 coding sequence is TGTGCCAGCAGCCCCCTGGACAGGGCCAAGGGGCAGTACTTC. As protein: CASSPLDRAKGQYF.

Many counts were recorded for this clonotype. This chain links TRBV7-2 with TRBJ1-2; weak D call: TRBD1 (6 bases). Between the trimmed V and J ends, which lost 1 base and 8 bases, there was a span of 20 bases. This CDR3 region has 16 residues. Looked up from germline, CDR1 is SGHTA and CDR2 is FQGNSA. CDR3 protein: CASSLVGGGSPSGYTF. The CDR3 region has the DNA TGTGCCAGCAGCTTAGTTGGGGGCGGATCCCCTTCCGGCTACACCTTC.

This clonotype was seen many times. J is TRBJ2-7 and V is TRBV28; TRBD2 is a possible D gene (6 bases). Per the germline V gene, CDR1 is MDHEN and CDR2 is SYDVKM. CDR3 length: 14 residues. V was pared by 1 base and J by 4 bases, with 11 bases between. The CDR3 sequence: CASSLLGGEYEQYF. DNA for the CDR3: TGTGCCAGCAGTTTATTGGGCGGGGAGTACGAGCAGTACTTC.

This clonotype was recorded many times. V is TRBV20-1 and J is TRBJ2-1; 10 bases are a match to TRBD1. V lost 7 bases, J lost 12 bases, and 15 bases stayed unmatched. CDR1 and CDR2 from the germline V gene are DFQATT and SNEGSKA (reference sequence). CDR3 length: 14 residues. The CDR3 spells CSVVLGQGPFRQFF. CDR3 DNA: TGCAGTGTCGTGCTGGGACAGGGGCCATTCCGGCAGTTCTTC.

This clonotype occurred many times. The rearrangement uses TRBV24-1 and TRBJ2-1, with 7 nucleotides matching TRBD1. The CDR3 runs 16 residues. Germline values: CDR1 KGHDR, CDR2 SFDVKD. Trimming removed 4 bases from V and 5 bases from J; junction bases left unmatched: 10. The CDR3 bases are TGTGCCACCAGTGACGCGTTCTTGACAGGGAACAATGAGCAGTTCTTC. It is translated as CATSDAFLTGNNEQFF.

The CDR3 sequence: CASSQGQVYNSPLHF. In DNA, the CDR3 is TGTGCCAGCAGCCAGGGCCAGGTCTATAATTCACCCCTCCACTTT. The chain joins TRBV9 to TRBJ1-6; D is possibly TRBD1 (5 bases). CDR3 length: 15 residues. Germline loops: CDR1 SGDLS, CDR2 YYNGEE. V lost 4 bases and J lost 3, with 11 bases in between.

The rearrangement joins TRBV29-1 to TRBJ1-1, with a possible D match to TRBD1 (5 bases). The germline V and J ends were trimmed by 3 bases and 4 bases, with 15 bases remaining between them. The CDR3 is 14 amino acids. Germline CDR1 is SQVTM and CDR2 is ANQGSEA. In DNA form, the CDR3 reads TGCAGCGTTGATGTTGCAGGGCAGGGCACTGAAGCTTTCTTT. Translating it yields CSVDVAGQGTEAFF.

The rearrangement uses TRBV7-9 and TRBJ2-1; D ambiguous. The ends were cut back, 7 bases at V and 7 bases at J, with 14 bases in the middle. Germline V gene sequence: CDR1 SEHNR, CDR2 FQNEAQ (reference sequence). There are 13 residues in the CDR3. In DNA, the CDR3 is TGTGCCAGCACGATAGCTAGGATTAATGAGCAGTTCTTC. It specifies CASTIARINEQFF.

This clonotype has only a few counts. This chain joins TRBV11-2 and TRBJ1-4, with TRBD1 matching over 8 bases. The germline gives CDR1 SGHAT, CDR2 FQNNGV. With V trimmed by 4 bases and J by 5 bases, 3 bases remained unmatched. CDR3 size: 14 residues. The chain's CDR3 is CASSSRGQNEKLFF. DNA of the CDR3: TGTGCCAGCAGCTCCAGGGGGCAGAATGAAAAACTGTTTTTT. Supplemented by reference TRBV11-2 and TRBJ1-4, the full variable domain reads EAGVAQSPRYKIIEKRQSVAFWCNPISGHATLYWYQQILGQGPKLLIQFQNNGVVDDSQLPKDRFSAERLKGVDSTLKIQPAKLEDSAVYLCASSSRGQNEKLFFGSGTQLSVL.

This clonotype was detected ten times or more. V and J are TRBV2 and TRBJ1-5; D uncertain. V lost 5 bases, J lost 4 bases, and 15 bases lay in between. The CDR3 is made up of 15 amino acids. Germline CDR1 is SNHLY and CDR2 is FYNNEI. Here the CDR3 DNA reads TGTGCCAGCAGTCCTCTTCGAACGCCTAATCAGCCCCAGCATTTT. Residues: CASSPLRTPNQPQHF.